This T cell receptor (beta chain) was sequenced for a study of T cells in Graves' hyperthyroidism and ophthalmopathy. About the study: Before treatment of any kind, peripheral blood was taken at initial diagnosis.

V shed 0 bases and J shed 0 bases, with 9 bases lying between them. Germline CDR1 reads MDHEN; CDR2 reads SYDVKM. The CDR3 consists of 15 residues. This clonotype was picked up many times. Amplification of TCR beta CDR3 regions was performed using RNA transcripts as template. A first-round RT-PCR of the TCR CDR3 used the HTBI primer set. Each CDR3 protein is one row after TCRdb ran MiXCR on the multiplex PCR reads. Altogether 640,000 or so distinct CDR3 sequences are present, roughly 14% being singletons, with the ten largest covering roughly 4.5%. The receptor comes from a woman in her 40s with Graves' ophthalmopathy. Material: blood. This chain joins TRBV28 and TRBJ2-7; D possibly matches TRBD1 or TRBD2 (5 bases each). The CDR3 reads CASSLWGRNSYEQYF. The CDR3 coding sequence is TGTGCCAGCAGTTTATGGGGACGGAACTCCTACGAGCAGTACTTC. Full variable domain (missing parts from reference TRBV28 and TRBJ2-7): DVKVTQSSRYLVKRTGEKVFLECVQDMDHENMFWYRQDPGLGLRLIYFSYDVKMKEKGDIPEGYSVSREKKERFSLILESASTNQTSMYLCASSLWGRNSYEQYFGPGTRLTVT.